These T cell receptor beta chains were read from a single sample in a study of T cell responses to AZD1222 COVID-19 vaccine. The protocol was immunoSEQ multiplex PCR, while the TCRdb copy is restricted to in-frame clones and leaves out a portion. Of roughly 120,000 clones in the sample, about 80% are singletons; the top ten hold around 9.9%. The material sequenced was peripheral blood, taken on day 0 of AZD1222 vaccination. The receptors were gathered from an adult in good health. The conserved cysteine and the conserved F or W are not part of the CDR3 here. The D gene is left open where the match is weak.

v_call	cdr3_length	d_call	cdr3_aa
TRBV11-2	11	TRBD2	ASSLAGSGEQY
TRBV5-6	12	TRBD1	ASSPGTGDYEQY
TRBV28	10	.	ASSPGGYGYT
TRBV18	12	.	ASSTWTDNSPLH
TRBV7-2	13	.	ASSSGGTSRYEQY
TRBV19	13	.	ASSMIRTVYNEQF
TRBV6-5	12	.	ASRLNRPSYEQY
TRBV7-9	12	TRBD1	ASSTDRTGNTIY
TRBV11-3	13	.	ASSWSYSGANVLT
TRBV19	11	.	ASREKGRNEQF
TRBV6-5	13	TRBD2	ASSYGPSGRYEQY
TRBV4-3	15	.	ASSQDVNRFFYNEQF
TRBV5-1	12	.	ASSFTDMNTEAF
TRBV5-1	13	.	ASSLQGRLNTEAF
TRBV7-9	14	.	ASSLEALSGANVLT
TRBV7-9	12	TRBD1	ASSLQRTGVAQY
TRBV11-3	10	.	ASGSSYNEQF
TRBV5-1	12	.	ASSFPGARYEQY
TRBV6-5	13	TRBD1	ASRPGQGLHYGYT
TRBV6-6	12	TRBD1	ASSSTGALGGYT
TRBV11-1	13	.	ASRRQSRSYNEQF
TRBV19	11	TRBD1	ASSGQGFQPQH
TRBV24-1	10	.	ATSDFGQPQH
TRBV5-1	10	.	ASSLGGREQY
TRBV28	12	.	ASSNRVYTGELF
TRBV5-1	13	TRBD1	ASSLGQGGTDTQY
TRBV7-9	9	.	ASLVYNEQF
TRBV19	14	.	ASSMAFGTAAYGYT